This TCR beta chain appears in the sequencing data of a study of shared clonotypes between healthy human individuals. Assay used: immunoSEQ multiplex PCR; TCRdb lists only in-frame clones, some missing. In the table there are approximately 980,000 clones, approximately 80% of which are singletons. V was pared by 4 bases and J by 3 bases, with 13 bases of the junction left unmatched. The CDR3 sequence is 17 residues long. Germline assignment: CDR1 SGDLS and CDR2 YYNGEE. The sample taken for sequencing was memory CD4+ T cells sorted from blood. Subset of the sample: CD45RA-negative fraction. This sequence was found in a man between 18 and 29 years old in good health. The chain couples TRBV9 to TRBJ2-3, with TRBD2 identical over 8 bases. The chain's CDR3 is CASSPQPSGSGTDTQYF. CDR3 coding DNA: TGTGCCAGCAGCCCCCAACCGAGCGGGAGTGGGACAGATACGCAGTATTTT.